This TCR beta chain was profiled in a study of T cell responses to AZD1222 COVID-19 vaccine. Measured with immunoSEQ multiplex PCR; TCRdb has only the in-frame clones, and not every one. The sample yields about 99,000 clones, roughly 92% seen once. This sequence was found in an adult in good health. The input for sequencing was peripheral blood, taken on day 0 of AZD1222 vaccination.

CDR3 loop: CASTDIYYGYTF. The DNA for the CDR3 is TGTGCCAGTACAGACATATACTATGGCTACACCTTC. This rearrangement joins TRBV19 to TRBJ1-2; D is unclear. This CDR3 comprises 12 residues. V was shortened by 7 bases and J by 3 bases, with 9 bases between the two germline ends. Germline CDR1 reads LNHDA; CDR2 reads SQIVND (reference sequence).